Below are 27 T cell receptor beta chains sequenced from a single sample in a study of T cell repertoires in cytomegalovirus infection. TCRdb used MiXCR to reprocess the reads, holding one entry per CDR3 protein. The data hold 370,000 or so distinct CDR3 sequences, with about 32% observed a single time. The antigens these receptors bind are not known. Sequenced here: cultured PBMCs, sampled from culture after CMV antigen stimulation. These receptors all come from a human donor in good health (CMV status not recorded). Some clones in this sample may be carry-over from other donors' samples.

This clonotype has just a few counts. CDR3 DNA: TGTGCCAGCAGTCCGGGACTAGCGGGAGCTGACGAGCAGTACGTC. This gives the protein CASSPGLAGADEQYV. The rearrangement joins TRBV7-9 to TRBJ2-7; TRBD2 matches at 14 bases. V shed 6 bases, J shed 5 bases, and the junction held 6 bases outside the gene matches. In germline, CDR1 is SEHNR, CDR2 FQNEAQ (reference sequence). This CDR3 has 15 amino acids.

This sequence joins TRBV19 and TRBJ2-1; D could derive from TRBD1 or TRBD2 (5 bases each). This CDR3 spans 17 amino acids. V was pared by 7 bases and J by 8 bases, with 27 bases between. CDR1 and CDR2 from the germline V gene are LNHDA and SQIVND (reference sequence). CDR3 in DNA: TGTGCCAGTAAACGAGGTGGAGAAGGGACGCGCAGCGATGAGCAGTTCTTC. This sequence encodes CASKRGGEGTRSDEQFF.

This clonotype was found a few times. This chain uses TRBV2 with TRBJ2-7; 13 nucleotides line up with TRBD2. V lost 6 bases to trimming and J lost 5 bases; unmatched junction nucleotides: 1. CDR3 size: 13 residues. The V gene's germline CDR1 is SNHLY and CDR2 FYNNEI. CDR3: CASRTSGRDEQYV. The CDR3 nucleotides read TGTGCCAGCAGAACTAGCGGGAGGGACGAGCAGTACGTC.

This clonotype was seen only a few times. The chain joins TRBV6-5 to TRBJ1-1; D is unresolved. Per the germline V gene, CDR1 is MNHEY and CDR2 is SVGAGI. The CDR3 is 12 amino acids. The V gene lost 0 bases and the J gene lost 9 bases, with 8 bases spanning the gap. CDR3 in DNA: TGTGCCAGCAGTTACTCTGTCGGGAAAGCTTTCTTT. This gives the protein CASSYSVGKAFF.

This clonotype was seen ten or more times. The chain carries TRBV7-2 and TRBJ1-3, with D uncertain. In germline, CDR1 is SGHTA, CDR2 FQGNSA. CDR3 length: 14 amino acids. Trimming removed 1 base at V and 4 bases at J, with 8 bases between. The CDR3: CASSLVREGNTIYF. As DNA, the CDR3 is TGTGCCAGCAGCTTAGTACGGGAAGGAAACACCATATATTTT. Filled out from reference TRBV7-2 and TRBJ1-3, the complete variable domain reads GAGVSQSPSNKVTEKGKDVELRCDPISGHTALYWYRQSLGQGLEFLIYFQGNSAPDKSGLPSDRFSAERTGGSVSTLTIQRTQQEDSAVYLCASSLVREGNTIYFGEGSWLTVV.

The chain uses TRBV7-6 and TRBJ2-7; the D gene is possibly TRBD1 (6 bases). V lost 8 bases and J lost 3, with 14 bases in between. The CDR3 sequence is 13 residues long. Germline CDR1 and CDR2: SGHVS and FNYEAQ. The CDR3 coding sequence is TGTGCCAGCGGGGACACGACAAGCTACGAGCAGTACTTC. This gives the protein CASGDTTSYEQYF.

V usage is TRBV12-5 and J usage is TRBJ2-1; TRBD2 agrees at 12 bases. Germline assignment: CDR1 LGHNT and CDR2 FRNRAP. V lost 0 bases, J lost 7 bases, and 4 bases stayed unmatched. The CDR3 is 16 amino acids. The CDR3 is CASGLVLAGGGNEQFF. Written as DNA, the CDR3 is TGTGCTAGTGGTTTGGTACTAGCGGGAGGAGGTAATGAGCAGTTCTTC.

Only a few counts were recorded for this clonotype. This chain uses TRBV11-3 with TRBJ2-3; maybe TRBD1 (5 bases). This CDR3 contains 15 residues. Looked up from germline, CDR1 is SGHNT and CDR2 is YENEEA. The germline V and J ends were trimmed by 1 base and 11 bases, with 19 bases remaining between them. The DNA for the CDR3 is TGTGCCAGCAGCTTAGGTGACAGCTCTGATAATGGGCAGTATTTT. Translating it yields CASSLGDSSDNGQYF.

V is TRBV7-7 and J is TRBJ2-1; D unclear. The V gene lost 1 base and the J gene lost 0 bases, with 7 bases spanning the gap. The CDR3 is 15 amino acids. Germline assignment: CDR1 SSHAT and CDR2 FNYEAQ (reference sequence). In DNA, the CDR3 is TGTGCCAGCAGCTTAGGTGTATCCTCCTACAATGAGCAGTTCTTC. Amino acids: CASSLGVSSYNEQFF.

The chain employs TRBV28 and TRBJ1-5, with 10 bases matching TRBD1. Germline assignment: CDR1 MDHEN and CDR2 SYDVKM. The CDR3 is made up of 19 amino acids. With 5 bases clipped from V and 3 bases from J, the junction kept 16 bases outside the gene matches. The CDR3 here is CASSKRVEPGQGFNQPQHF. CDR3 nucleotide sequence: TGTGCCAGCAGTAAAAGAGTGGAACCGGGACAGGGGTTCAATCAGCCCCAGCATTTT.

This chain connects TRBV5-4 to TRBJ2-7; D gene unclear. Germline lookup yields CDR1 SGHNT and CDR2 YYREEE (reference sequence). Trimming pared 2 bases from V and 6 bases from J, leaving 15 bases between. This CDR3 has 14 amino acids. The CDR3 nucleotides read TGTGCCAGCAGCTTTATCAGTCTCCCTTCCGAGCAGTACGTC. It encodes CASSFISLPSEQYV.

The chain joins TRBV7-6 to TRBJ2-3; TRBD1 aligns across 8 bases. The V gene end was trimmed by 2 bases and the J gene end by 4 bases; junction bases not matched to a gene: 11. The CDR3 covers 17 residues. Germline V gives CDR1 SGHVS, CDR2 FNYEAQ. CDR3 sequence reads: CASSLRLTGDGADTQYF. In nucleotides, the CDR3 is TGTGCCAGCAGCTTACGGCTGACAGGGGATGGCGCAGATACGCAGTATTTT.

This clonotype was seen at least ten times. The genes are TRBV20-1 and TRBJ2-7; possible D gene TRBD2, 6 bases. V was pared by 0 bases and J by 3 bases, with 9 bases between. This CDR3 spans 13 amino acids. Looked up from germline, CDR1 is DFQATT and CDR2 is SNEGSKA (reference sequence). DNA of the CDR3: TGCAGTGCTAGAGATCTTAGCGGCTACGAGCAGTACTTC. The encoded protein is CSARDLSGYEQYF.

This CDR3 is CASSLLLAGVPGELFF. The CDR3 nucleotides are TGTGCCAGCAGCTTATTGCTAGCGGGAGTTCCCGGGGAGCTGTTTTTT. V gene TRBV7-2 combines with J gene TRBJ2-2; 10 bases align to TRBD2. CDR1 SGHTA and CDR2 FQGNSA come from the germline V gene. The V segment lost 2 bases and the J segment 6 bases; nucleotides outside the gene matches: 6. There are 16 residues in the CDR3.

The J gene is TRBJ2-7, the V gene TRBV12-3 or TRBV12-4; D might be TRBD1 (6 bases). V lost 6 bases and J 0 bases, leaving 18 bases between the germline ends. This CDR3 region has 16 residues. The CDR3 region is CASSKNRARSSYEQYF. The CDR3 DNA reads TGTGCCAGCAGCAAAAACAGGGCTAGGAGCTCCTACGAGCAGTACTTC.

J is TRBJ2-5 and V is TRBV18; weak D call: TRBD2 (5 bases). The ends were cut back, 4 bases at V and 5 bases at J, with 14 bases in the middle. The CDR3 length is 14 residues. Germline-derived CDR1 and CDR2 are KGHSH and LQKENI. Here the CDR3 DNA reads TGTGCCAGCTCACGGAGGTGGCTAGGCGAGACCCAGTACTTC. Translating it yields CASSRRWLGETQYF.

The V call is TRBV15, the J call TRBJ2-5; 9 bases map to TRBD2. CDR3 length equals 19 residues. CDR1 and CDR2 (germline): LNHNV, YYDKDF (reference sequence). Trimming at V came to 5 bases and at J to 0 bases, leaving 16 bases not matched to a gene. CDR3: CATSLGTSRSRSHQETQYF. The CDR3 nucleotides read TGTGCCACCAGCCTCGGGACTAGCCGGTCCCGCTCCCACCAAGAGACCCAGTACTTC.

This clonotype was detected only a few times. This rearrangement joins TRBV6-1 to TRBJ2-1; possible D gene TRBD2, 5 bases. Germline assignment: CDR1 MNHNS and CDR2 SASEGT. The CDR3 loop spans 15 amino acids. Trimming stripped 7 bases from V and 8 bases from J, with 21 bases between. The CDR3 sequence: CASTLTGGLIHEQFF. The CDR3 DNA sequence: TGTGCCAGCACCCTGACTGGCGGGTTGATACATGAGCAGTTCTTC.

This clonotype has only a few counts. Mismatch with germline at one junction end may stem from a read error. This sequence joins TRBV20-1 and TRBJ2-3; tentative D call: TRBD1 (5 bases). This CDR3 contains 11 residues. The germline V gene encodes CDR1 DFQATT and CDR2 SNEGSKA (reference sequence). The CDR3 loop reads CSAPRETGMNF. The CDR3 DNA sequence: TGCAGTGCTCCAAGAGAAACAGGCATGAATTTT.

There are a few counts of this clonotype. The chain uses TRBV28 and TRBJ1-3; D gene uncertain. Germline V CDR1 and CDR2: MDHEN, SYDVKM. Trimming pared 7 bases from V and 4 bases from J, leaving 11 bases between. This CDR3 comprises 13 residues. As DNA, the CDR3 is TGTGCCAGCATCACCGGCCTCGGAAACACCATATATTTT. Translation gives CASITGLGNTIYF.

As DNA, the CDR3 is TGCGCCAGCAGCCAGACCTCCGGAACGAATCAGCCCCAGCATTTT. Protein product: CASSQTSGTNQPQHF. The gene calls are TRBV4-1 and TRBJ1-5; D remains ambiguous. The V and J ends lost 3 bases and 4 bases respectively, with 13 bases between them. The CDR3 is 15 residues long. Per germline, CDR1 MGHRA and CDR2 YSYEKL.

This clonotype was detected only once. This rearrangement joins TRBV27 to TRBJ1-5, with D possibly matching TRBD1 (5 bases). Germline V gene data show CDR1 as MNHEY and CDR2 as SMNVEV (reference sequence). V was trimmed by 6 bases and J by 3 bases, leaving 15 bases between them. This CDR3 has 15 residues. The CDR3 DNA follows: TGTGCCAGCAGCAGGATTGACAGACCCAATCAGCCCCAGCATTTT. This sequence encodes CASSRIDRPNQPQHF.

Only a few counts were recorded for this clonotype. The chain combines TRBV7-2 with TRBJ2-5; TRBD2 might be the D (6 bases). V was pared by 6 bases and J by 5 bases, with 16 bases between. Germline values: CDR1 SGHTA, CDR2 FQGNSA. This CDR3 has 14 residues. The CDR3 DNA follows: TGTGCCAGCAGACTAGGATCAGGGAGGGAGACCCAGTACTTC. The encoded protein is CASRLGSGRETQYF.

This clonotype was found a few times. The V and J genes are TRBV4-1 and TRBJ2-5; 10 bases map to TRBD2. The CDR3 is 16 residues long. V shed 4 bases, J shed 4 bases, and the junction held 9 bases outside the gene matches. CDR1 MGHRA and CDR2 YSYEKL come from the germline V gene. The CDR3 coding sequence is TGCGCCAGCAGCCGAGACCTAGCGGGAGTGGGAGAGACCCAGTACTTC. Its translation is CASSRDLAGVGETQYF.

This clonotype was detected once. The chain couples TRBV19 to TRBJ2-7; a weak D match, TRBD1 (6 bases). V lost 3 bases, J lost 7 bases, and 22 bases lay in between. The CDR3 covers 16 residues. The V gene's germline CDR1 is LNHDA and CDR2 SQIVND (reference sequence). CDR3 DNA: TGTGCCAGTAGTATTTCGCCGCAGGGGTGGCTGGGGGAGCAGTACTTC. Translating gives CASSISPQGWLGEQYF.

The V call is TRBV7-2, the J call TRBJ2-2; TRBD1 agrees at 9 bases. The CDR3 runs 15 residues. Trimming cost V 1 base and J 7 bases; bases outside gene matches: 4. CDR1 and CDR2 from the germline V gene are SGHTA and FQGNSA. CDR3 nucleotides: TGTGCCAGCAGCTTAGAAGGGACAGGGAACGGGGAGCTGTTTTTT. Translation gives CASSLEGTGNGELFF.

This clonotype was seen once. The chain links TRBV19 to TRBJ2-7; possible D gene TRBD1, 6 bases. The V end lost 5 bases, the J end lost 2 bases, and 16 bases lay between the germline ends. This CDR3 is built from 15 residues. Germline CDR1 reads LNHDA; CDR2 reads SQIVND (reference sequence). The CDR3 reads CASSPQQGKPYEQYF. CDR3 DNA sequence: TGTGCCAGTAGTCCCCAACAGGGTAAGCCCTACGAGCAGTACTTC.